The 27 T cell receptor beta chains below were found in one sample sequenced in a study of OX40 agonist ivuxolimab in advanced cancers. Some clones are missing from TCRdb's copy, which holds only in-frame ones; the method was immunoSEQ multiplex PCR. The sample has 30,000 to 35,000 clones; approximately 80% are singletons. The sequencing here drew on CD4+ or CD8+ T cells sorted from blood, taken in a trial of the OX40 agonist ivuxolimab. The receptors stem from an adult with an advanced solid tumor such as melanoma, head and neck, liver or kidney cancer.

This clone was found once. The J gene is TRBJ2-3, the V gene TRBV18, with 8 positions matching TRBD1. This CDR3 is 16 amino acids long. Trimming removed 5 bases from V and 0 bases from J; junction bases left unmatched: 7. Germline V gene lookup returns CDR1 KGHSH and CDR2 LQKENI. The DNA for the CDR3 is TGTGCCAGCTCAACCCGACAGGGGTCAAGCACAGATACGCAGTATTTT. Its translation: CASSTRQGSSTDTQYF.

This rearrangement joins TRBV10-3 to TRBJ1-5, with D hard to call. The CDR3 length is 13 residues. Trimming left V 2 bases short and J 4 bases short, with 6 bases between. Germline CDR1 reads ENHRY; CDR2 reads SYGVKD. CDR3 residues: CAISETENQPQHF. Here the CDR3 DNA reads TGTGCCATCAGTGAGACAGAAAATCAGCCCCAGCATTTT.

The chain uses TRBV4-3 and TRBJ1-5; D not resolved. V lost 1 base and J 0 bases, leaving 7 bases between the germline ends. The V gene's germline CDR1 is LGHNA and CDR2 YSLEER. This CDR3 has 15 residues. Written as DNA, the CDR3 is TGCGCCAGCAGCCAAGGGACGTATAGCAATCAGCCCCAGCATTTT. Amino acid sequence: CASSQGTYSNQPQHF.

The chain recombines TRBV5-1 with TRBJ2-2; 9 bases are a match to TRBD1. J gave up 1 base and V 5 bases, and 12 bases lay outside the gene matches. Germline CDR1 and CDR2: SGHRS and YFSETQ. CDR3 length: 18 residues. The CDR3 DNA reads TGCGCCAGCAGATATCCTCCGGGACAGGGAATGAACACCGGGGAGCTGTTTTTT. It specifies CASRYPPGQGMNTGELFF.

The chain carries TRBV11-2 and TRBJ2-3; D remains ambiguous. Trimming cost V 5 bases and J 0 bases, with 12 bases left between them. The germline V gene has CDR1 SGHAT and CDR2 FQNNGV. This CDR3 is 15 amino acids long. CDR3 protein: CASSPSSTSTDTQYF. The CDR3 region has the DNA TGTGCCAGCAGCCCATCGTCGACGAGCACAGATACGCAGTATTTT.

The J gene is TRBJ1-6, the V gene TRBV6-5; D remains ambiguous. V was shortened by 4 bases and J by 6 bases, with 10 bases between the two germline ends. Germline V gene sequence: CDR1 MNHEY, CDR2 SVGAGI. The CDR3 has 14 amino acids. The CDR3 nucleotides are TGTGCCAGCAGTTTTGAAGCTGGTAATTCACCCCTCCACTTT. Translated, it gives CASSFEAGNSPLHF.

Of note for this clone: At one of its ends the junction is not consistent with the germline gene, which may arise from a read error. The chain couples TRBV18 to TRBJ2-5; D might be TRBD1 (6 bases). The CDR3 is 13 amino acids. Germline CDR1 KGHSH, CDR2 LQKENI. CDR3 residues: CAGSMDSQETQYF. The CDR3 nucleotides are TGTGCCGGCTCGATGGACAGCCAAGAGACCCAGTACTTC.

This clone was seen just once. The V call is TRBV9, the J call TRBJ2-5, with 11 bases that match TRBD2. The J call may not be correct, given that the DNA end is closer to TRBJ2-7. Germline V gene data show CDR1 as SGDLS and CDR2 as YYNGEE. The CDR3 spans 13 residues. The CDR3 DNA reads TGTGCCAGCAGCCTAGCGGGAGGAATCGAGCAGTACTTC. Translating it yields CASSLAGGIEQYF.

In this sample, this clone turned up a few times. The genes are TRBV1 and TRBJ1-1. TRBV1 is assigned pseudogene status. CDR3 length: 14 residues. Written as DNA, the CDR3 is TGCACCAGCAGCCAAGAAGACTCTGTTGGGGAAGCTTTCTTT. Residues: CTSSQEDSVGEAFF.

The chain employs TRBV2 and TRBJ2-7; D remains ambiguous. V was cut by 6 bases and J by 2 bases, with 14 bases left in between. Germline V gene sequence: CDR1 SNHLY, CDR2 FYNNEI. This CDR3 is built from 14 residues. The CDR3 is CASRSSGNPYEQYF. The CDR3 DNA reads as TGTGCCAGCAGGTCCAGTGGGAACCCCTACGAGCAGTACTTC.

The V and J genes are TRBV9 and TRBJ1-4, with a tentative D call TRBD1 (6 bases). Germline CDR1 and CDR2: SGDLS and YYNGEE. Trimming cost V 2 bases and J 4 bases, with 9 bases left between them. The CDR3 sequence is 14 residues long. CDR3 region: CASSVGQSNEKLFF. The DNA for the CDR3 is TGTGCCAGCAGCGTCGGACAGAGTAATGAAAAACTGTTTTTT.

The J gene is TRBJ1-2, the V gene TRBV7-2; D remains ambiguous. V lost 6 bases and J lost 4, with 15 bases in between. The CDR3 runs 14 residues. Germline CDR1 is SGHTA and CDR2 is FQGNSA. The CDR3 here is CASSISLTFYGYTF. DNA for the CDR3: TGTGCCAGCAGTATTAGTCTAACTTTCTATGGCTACACCTTC.

This clone was found once. Within the sample, other DNA sequences also encode this same CDR3. This chain joins TRBV11-2 and TRBJ1-2; 7 nucleotides line up with TRBD1. The V gene's germline CDR1 is SGHAT and CDR2 FQNNGV. The CDR3 is 12 residues long. J was trimmed by 4 bases and V by 5 bases; bases with no gene match: 1. CDR3 DNA sequence: TGTGCCAGCAGCCCAGGGGGCTATGGCTACACCTTC. Translated, it gives CASSPGGYGYTF.

The chain combines TRBV4-2 with TRBJ2-5; weak D call: TRBD2 (6 bases). V dropped 4 bases and J dropped 2 bases, with 14 bases sitting between them. Germline assignment: CDR1 LGHNA and CDR2 YNFKEQ. This CDR3 spans 15 amino acids. The CDR3: CASSPGLQLQETQYF. CDR3 nucleotides: TGTGCCAGCAGCCCGGGACTTCAGCTACAAGAGACCCAGTACTTC.

CDR3 DNA sequence: TGTGCCAGCAGTGAAGGGGGAGACTATGGCTACACCTTC. Residues: CASSEGGDYGYTF. The rearrangement uses TRBV28 and TRBJ1-2; a possible D gene is TRBD1 (6 bases). The V gene's germline CDR1 is MDHEN and CDR2 SYDVKM. Trimming pared 5 bases from V and 3 bases from J, leaving 10 bases between. The CDR3 has 13 residues.

The CDR3 bases are TGTGCCAGCAGCCGCGCGTCCCCGGGACACACCTACGAGCAGTACTTC. It translates to CASSRASPGHTYEQYF. The chain combines TRBV7-9 with TRBJ2-7; D possibly corresponds to TRBD1 (6 bases). CDR1 SEHNR and CDR2 FQNEAQ come from the germline V gene (reference sequence). V gave up 5 bases and J gave up 2 bases, with 19 bases separating them. CDR3 length: 16 residues.

The rearrangement uses TRBV28 and TRBJ2-1; no firm D call. The germline gives CDR1 MDHEN, CDR2 SYDVKM. V was shortened by 8 bases and J by 9 bases, with 11 bases between the two germline ends. The CDR3 is 11 amino acids. The CDR3 here is CASESWSEQFF. DNA for the CDR3: TGTGCCAGCGAATCCTGGAGTGAGCAGTTCTTC. Complete variable domain (other parts from reference TRBV28 and TRBJ2-1): DVKVTQSSRYLVKRTGEKVFLECVQDMDHENMFWYRQDPGLGLRLIYFSYDVKMKEKGDIPEGYSVSREKKERFSLILESASTNQTSMYLCASESWSEQFFGPGTRLTVL.

This clone showed up just once. The rearrangement joins TRBV6-6 to TRBJ1-1; possible D gene TRBD1, 6 bases. Germline-derived CDR1 and CDR2 are MNHNY and SVGAGI (reference sequence). The CDR3 runs 14 residues. The V end lost 6 bases, the J end lost 2 bases, and 13 bases lay between the germline ends. In DNA form, the CDR3 reads TGTGCCAGCAGACCCGGGACAAGTAACACTGAAGCTTTCTTT. It yields the protein CASRPGTSNTEAFF.

V gene TRBV6-1 combines with J gene TRBJ2-7, with unresolved D. Germline loops: CDR1 MNHNS, CDR2 SASEGT. This CDR3 contains 17 residues. The ends were cut back, 4 bases at V and 2 bases at J, with 21 bases in the middle. CDR3 DNA: TGTGCCAGCAGTGTTAATGGTGGGGTTCCCTACCCCTACGAGCAGTACTTC. This gives the protein CASSVNGGVPYPYEQYF.

The sample holds a few counts of this clone. The J gene is TRBJ1-3, the V gene TRBV23-1; 7 nucleotides line up with TRBD1. TRBV23-1 carries the ORF label, with uncertain function. Losses at the gene ends were 3 bases for V and 0 bases for J; bases not matched to a gene: 17. The CDR3 has 20 residues. This chain's CDR3 is CASSHLSRDSNNPSGNTIYF. In nucleotides, the CDR3 is TGCGCCAGCAGTCACCTCTCCCGGGACAGCAACAACCCCTCTGGAAACACCATATATTTT.

The chain recombines TRBV5-1 with TRBJ1-1; a weak D match, TRBD1 (6 bases). Germline CDR1 reads SGHRS; CDR2 reads YFSETQ. The V end lost 1 base, the J end lost 1 base, and 11 bases lay between the germline ends. This CDR3 has 15 amino acids. CDR3 residues: CASSLTGLGNTEAFF. CDR3 nucleotides: TGCGCCAGCAGCTTGACAGGGCTTGGGAACACTGAAGCTTTCTTT.

The chain is built from TRBV5-1 and TRBJ2-1, with D possibly TRBD1 on 6 matching bases. The V gene's germline CDR1 is SGHRS and CDR2 YFSETQ. The CDR3 sequence is 15 residues long. The germline V and J ends were trimmed by 7 bases and 2 bases, with 16 bases remaining between them. The CDR3 DNA follows: TGCGCCAGCCGCCCCGGGACATCCACCTACAATGAGCAGTTCTTC. The encoded protein is CASRPGTSTYNEQFF.

This clone was observed once. V gene TRBV28 combines with J gene TRBJ2-1; 11 nucleotides agree with TRBD1. The trim removed 3 bases at V and 12 bases at J, leaving 10 bases unmatched. Germline-derived CDR1 and CDR2 are MDHEN and SYDVKM. This CDR3 is built from 15 residues. The CDR3 bases are TGTGCCAGCAGTTTTTACGGACAGGGGGCAGTAGGGCAGTTCTTC. Translating it yields CASSFYGQGAVGQFF.

This sequence joins TRBV16 and TRBJ1-6, with 10 bases identical to TRBD1. Germline V gene lookup returns CDR1 KGHSY and CDR2 FQNENV. Trimming at V came to 0 bases and at J to 8 bases, leaving 10 bases not matched to a gene. The CDR3 is 18 amino acids. CDR3 amino acids: CASSQSQSPGTGDSPLHF. Written as DNA, the CDR3 is TGTGCCAGCAGCCAATCGCAATCGCCCGGGACAGGGGATTCACCCCTCCACTTT.

CDR3 sequence: CASSVMADLNTEAFF. CDR3 bases: TGTGCCAGCAGCGTAATGGCAGACCTTAACACTGAAGCTTTCTTT. The chain recombines TRBV9 with TRBJ1-1; D remains unclear. In germline, CDR1 is SGDLS, CDR2 YYNGEE. The CDR3 contains 15 residues. The V and J ends lost 1 base and 2 bases respectively, with 12 bases between them.

The chain recombines TRBV10-3 with TRBJ1-6, with TRBD1 as a possible D gene (5 bases). CDR3 length: 14 amino acids. The V gene lost 6 bases and the J gene lost 5 bases, with 11 bases spanning the gap. CDR1 ENHRY and CDR2 SYGVKD come from the germline V gene. The CDR3 reads CAIRPDRNNSPLHF. CDR3 DNA: TGTGCCATCAGGCCTGACAGAAATAATTCACCCCTCCACTTT.

J is TRBJ2-6 and V is TRBV6-5; no clear D. The V gene lost 0 bases and the J gene lost 0 bases, with 6 bases spanning the gap. Germline CDR1 reads MNHEY; CDR2 reads SVGAGI. The CDR3 has 16 amino acids. The CDR3 loop is CASSYSSGSGANVLTF. The CDR3 DNA reads as TGTGCCAGCAGTTACTCGAGTGGCTCTGGGGCCAACGTCCTGACTTTC.